This T cell receptor beta chain was sequenced for a study of blood T cell repertoires in COVID-19. In the study overall: COVID-19 samples collected from the United States, Italy and Spain covered acute and convalescent phases.

The germline V gene has CDR1 SGHAT and CDR2 FQNNGV. The V and J ends lost 1 base and 3 bases respectively, with 6 bases between them. This CDR3 is built from 14 residues. Some clones are missing from TCRdb's copy, which holds only in-frame ones; the method was immunoSEQ multiplex PCR. The sample holds approximately 200,000 clones, approximately 89% seen once. This clone appeared once. This TCR was sampled from a woman aged 30 to 39 who had been exposed to COVID-19. This chain uses TRBV11-2 with TRBJ2-2; the D is unclear. The sequenced material came from PBMCs or T cells enriched from blood (not recorded which). The CDR3, as DNA: TGTGCCAGCAGCTTAGCGGTGGACACCGGGGAGCTGTTTTTT. It codes for CASSLAVDTGELFF.